Presented here are 11 T cell receptor beta chains from one specimen sequenced in a study of T cells in Graves' hyperthyroidism and ophthalmopathy. The TCR beta CDR3 regions underwent amplification using RNA transcripts as the source. HTBI primers drove first-round RT-PCR of the TCR CDR3. TCRdb ran MiXCR on the multiplex PCR reads and lists one entry per CDR3 protein. The sample shows more than 650,000 distinct CDR3 sequences, 14% of them seen only once. The material sequenced was blood. All receptors come from a woman between 18 and 29 years old with Graves' hyperthyroidism.

Only a few counts were recorded for this clonotype. Mismatch with germline at one junction end may stem from a read error. The V gene is TRBV4-3, the J gene TRBJ2-1; 9 bases line up with TRBD2. The CDR3 has 16 residues. Germline CDR1 is LGHNA and CDR2 is YSLEER. The CDR3 DNA reads as TGCGTCAGCAGCCAAGTCGGCGGGAGGGGGTTTGCTGAGCAGTTCTTC. Translating it yields CVSSQVGGRGFAEQFF.

The chain has TRBV6-2 or TRBV6-3 and TRBJ2-5; D is perhaps TRBD2 (6 bases). Germline V gene data show CDR1 as MNHEY and CDR2 as SVGEGT. V was shortened by 0 bases and J by 3 bases, with 17 bases between the two germline ends. The CDR3 totals 17 residues. The CDR3 sequence is CASSYSNPLAPKETQYF. The CDR3 nucleotides are TGTGCCAGCAGTTACTCGAACCCACTAGCCCCCAAAGAGACCCAGTACTTC.

This clonotype was detected ten times or more. V usage is TRBV7-8 and J usage is TRBJ1-1; D might be TRBD1 (5 bases). The CDR3 is 14 amino acids. V lost 5 bases to trimming and J lost 0 bases, with 10 bases between them. The germline V gene has CDR1 SGHVS and CDR2 FQNEAQ. CDR3 DNA: TGTGCCAGCAGCGCCGGGGCAGTGAACACTGAAGCTTTCTTT. Translating it yields CASSAGAVNTEAFF.

The CDR3, as DNA: TGTGCCAGCAGTCAGACTAGCGGGAGGTGGAATGAGCAGTTCTTC. Amino acid sequence: CASSQTSGRWNEQFF. The chain is built from TRBV14 and TRBJ2-1; 13 bases are shared with TRBD2. In germline, CDR1 is SGHDN, CDR2 FVKESK. The V segment lost 6 bases and the J segment 7 bases; nucleotides outside the gene matches: 6. This CDR3 is 15 amino acids long. The full variable domain, completed using reference TRBV14 and TRBJ2-1, is EAGVTQFPSHSVIEKGQTVTLRCDPISGHDNLYWYRRVMGKEIKFLLHFVKESKQDESGMPNNRFLAERTGGTYSTLKVQPAELEDSGVYFCASSQTSGRWNEQFFGPGTRLTVL.

This clonotype has only a few counts. The chain joins TRBV9 to TRBJ1-1, with a weak D call TRBD1 (5 bases). Germline-derived CDR1 and CDR2 are SGDLS and YYNGEE. Trimming stripped 0 bases from V and 0 bases from J, with 15 bases between. This CDR3 is 17 amino acids long. The CDR3 DNA reads TGTGCCAGCAGCGTAGCGGCAGGGAAGGGTTTGAACACTGAAGCTTTCTTT. Translating gives CASSVAAGKGLNTEAFF.

Ten or more counts support this clonotype. Relative to the germline gene, one junction end is altered; a read error may explain this. The chain links TRBV7-9 to TRBJ2-5, with 11 bases matching TRBD2. The CDR3 sequence is 15 residues long. CDR1 is SEHNR and CDR2 is FQNEAQ in the germline V gene (reference sequence). The CDR3, as DNA: TGTGCCAGCAGTTTAGCTCTAGCGGGAGGAGAGACCCAGTACTTC. It translates to CASSLALAGGETQYF.

This clonotype appeared many times. The V gene is TRBV2, the J gene TRBJ1-4, with a weak D call TRBD1 (6 bases). CDR1 is SNHLY and CDR2 is FYNNEI in the germline V gene. With 11 bases removed from V and 4 bases from J, the gap between germline ends came to 20 bases. The CDR3 contains 15 residues. The CDR3 region is CASRGQGVINEKLFF. The CDR3 DNA follows: TGTGCCTCCCGGGGGCAGGGCGTGATTAATGAAAAACTGTTTTTT.

This clonotype was counted only a few times. This chain connects TRBV19 to TRBJ1-1; tentatively, D is TRBD1 (6 bases). Germline V gene lookup returns CDR1 LNHDA and CDR2 SQIVND (reference sequence). This CDR3 comprises 15 residues. Trimming stripped 10 bases from V and 5 bases from J, with 23 bases between. The CDR3 loop is CATERGRGGGTEAFF. The DNA for the CDR3 is TGTGCCACCGAGCGGGGGCGCGGGGGGGGGACTGAAGCTTTCTTT.

This clonotype was picked up many times. The genes are TRBV28 and TRBJ1-6; 10 bases match TRBD1. Germline values: CDR1 MDHEN, CDR2 SYDVKM. V lost 6 bases and J lost 7; bases outside the gene matches: 6. The CDR3 totals 15 residues. CDR3 nucleotide sequence: TGTGCCAGCAGCCTAGGGGACAGGGGAAATTCACCCCTCCACTTT. The encoded protein is CASSLGDRGNSPLHF.

This clonotype was observed many times. This sequence joins TRBV20-1 and TRBJ2-5; the D gene is possibly TRBD1 (6 bases). The CDR3 loop spans 15 amino acids. Between the trimmed V and J ends, which lost 6 bases and 4 bases, there was a span of 21 bases. Germline CDR1 is DFQATT and CDR2 is SNEGSKA (reference sequence). CDR3 nucleotide sequence: TGCAGTGCGCGGTCAACAGGGTCCGGACGAGAGACCCAGTACTTC. Protein sequence: CSARSTGSGRETQYF.

The sample holds many counts of this clonotype. The chain uses TRBV6-1 and TRBJ2-2; TRBD2 aligns across 8 bases. The V gene's germline CDR1 is MNHNS and CDR2 SASEGT. V lost 5 bases to trimming and J lost 7 bases; unmatched junction nucleotides: 9. The CDR3 sequence is 15 residues long. The CDR3 sequence is CASSISGMGDGELFF. The CDR3 DNA reads as TGTGCCAGCAGTATTAGCGGGATGGGGGACGGGGAGCTGTTTTTT.